This TCR beta chain was sequenced in a study of radiation and T cells in renal cell carcinoma. Study-wide background: Nephrectomy followed 15 Gy stereotactic body radiation by 4 weeks. Overall study results and limits: From baseline, blood top tumor clonotypes peaked at 2 weeks post-radiation.

Stated time point: blood 2 weeks post-SBRT. The sample's treatment: 15 Gy SBRT to primary tumor, nephrectomy 4 weeks later. After SBRT, blood was collected at 2 and 4 weeks, plus baseline. This renal cell carcinoma was of the clear cell type. TCRdb keeps only in-frame clones here, not all; method: immunoSEQ multiplex PCR. The data show some 130,000 clones, over 75% seen once. Germline lookup yields CDR1 LNHDA and CDR2 SQIVND (reference sequence). The CDR3 length is 16 residues. V was clipped by 6 bases and J by 4 bases, with 18 bases between them. This clone has only one observation. The antigen remains unidentified.

The sequencing here drew on blood, taken from a patient whose treatment included radiotherapy and nephrectomy. This rearrangement joins TRBV19 to TRBJ2-2; D is undetermined. The clonotype originates from a woman between 55 and 75 years old with renal cell carcinoma. CDR3 nucleotides: TGTGCCAGTAGAGTATCCGGCAGAACCTCCACCGGGGAGCTGTTTTTT. Translation gives CASRVSGRTSTGELFF.